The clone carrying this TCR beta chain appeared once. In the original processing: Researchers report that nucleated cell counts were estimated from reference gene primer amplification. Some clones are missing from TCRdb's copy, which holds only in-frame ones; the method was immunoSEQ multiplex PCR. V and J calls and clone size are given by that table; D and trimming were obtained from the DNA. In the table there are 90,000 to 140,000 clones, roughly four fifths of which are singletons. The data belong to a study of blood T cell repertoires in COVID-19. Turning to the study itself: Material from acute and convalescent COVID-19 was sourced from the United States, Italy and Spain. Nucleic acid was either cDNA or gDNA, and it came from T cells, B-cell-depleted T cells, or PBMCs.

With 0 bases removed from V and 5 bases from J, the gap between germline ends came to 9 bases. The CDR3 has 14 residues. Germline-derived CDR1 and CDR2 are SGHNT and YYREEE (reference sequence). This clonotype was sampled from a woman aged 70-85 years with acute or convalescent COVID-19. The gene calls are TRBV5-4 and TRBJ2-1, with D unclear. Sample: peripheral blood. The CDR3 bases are TGTGCCAGCAGCTTGGGCCCCGCAGACAATGAGCAGTTCTTC. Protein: CASSLGPADNEQFF.